This T cell receptor beta chain was sequenced for a study of blood T cell repertoires in COVID-19. Across the whole study: Samples came from the United States, Italy and Spain, spanning acute and convalescent COVID-19. PBMCs, B-cell-depleted T cells, or T cells provided the cDNA or gDNA that made up the material.

Generated by immunoSEQ multiplex PCR, the TCRdb table keeps only in-frame clones and is missing some. The table lists some 150,000 clones, approximately 84% of them singletons. CDR1 SGHNT and CDR2 YYREEE come from the germline V gene (reference sequence). The V end lost 4 bases, the J end lost 1 base, and 10 bases lay between the germline ends. This CDR3 spans 14 amino acids. The chain carries TRBV5-4 and TRBJ2-3, with D unresolved. Sample: peripheral blood. The TCR sequence derives from a woman of 80 years or more in a cohort sampled during active or convalescent COVID-19. The CDR3 DNA reads as TGTGCCAGCAGCCCACAACACCGCACAGATACGCAGTATTTT. Translating it yields CASSPQHRTDTQYF.